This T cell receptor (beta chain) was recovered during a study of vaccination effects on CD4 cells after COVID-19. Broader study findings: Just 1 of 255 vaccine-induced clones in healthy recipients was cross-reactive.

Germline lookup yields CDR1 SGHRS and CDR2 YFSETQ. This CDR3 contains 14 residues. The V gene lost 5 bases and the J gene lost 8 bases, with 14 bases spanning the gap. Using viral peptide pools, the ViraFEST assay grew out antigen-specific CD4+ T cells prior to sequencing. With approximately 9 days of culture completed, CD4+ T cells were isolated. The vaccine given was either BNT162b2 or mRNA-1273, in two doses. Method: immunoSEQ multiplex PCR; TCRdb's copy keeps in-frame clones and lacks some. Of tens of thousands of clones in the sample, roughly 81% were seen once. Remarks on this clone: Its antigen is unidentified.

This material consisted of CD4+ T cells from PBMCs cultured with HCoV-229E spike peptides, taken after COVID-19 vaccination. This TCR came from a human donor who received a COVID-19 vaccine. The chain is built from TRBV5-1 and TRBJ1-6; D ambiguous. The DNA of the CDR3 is TGCGCCAGCAGGATGGAAATTGTCGATTCACCCCTCCACTTT. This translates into CASRMEIVDSPLHF.